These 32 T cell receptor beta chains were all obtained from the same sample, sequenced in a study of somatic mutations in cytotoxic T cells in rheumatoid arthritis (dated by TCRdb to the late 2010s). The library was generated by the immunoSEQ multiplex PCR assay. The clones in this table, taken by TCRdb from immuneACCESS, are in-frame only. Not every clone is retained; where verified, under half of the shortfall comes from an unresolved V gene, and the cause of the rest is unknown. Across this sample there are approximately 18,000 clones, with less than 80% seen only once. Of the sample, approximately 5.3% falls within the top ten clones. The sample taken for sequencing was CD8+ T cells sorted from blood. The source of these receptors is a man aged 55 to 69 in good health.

This CDR3 is CASSSPGQGYEQYF. The CDR3 DNA is TGTGCCAGCAGTTCCCCGGGACAGGGCTACGAGCAGTACTTC. The chain links TRBV28 to TRBJ2-7; TRBD1 agrees at 9 bases. After removal of 4 bases from V and 3 bases from J, the junction contained 4 bases not matched to a gene. The CDR3 contains 14 residues. The germline V gene has CDR1 MDHEN and CDR2 SYDVKM.

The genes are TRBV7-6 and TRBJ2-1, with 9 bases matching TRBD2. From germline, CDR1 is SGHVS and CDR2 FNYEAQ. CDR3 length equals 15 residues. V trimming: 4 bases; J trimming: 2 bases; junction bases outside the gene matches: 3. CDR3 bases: TGTGCCAGCAGCTCGATAGCGGGGGCCTACAATGAGCAGTTCTTC. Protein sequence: CASSSIAGAYNEQFF.

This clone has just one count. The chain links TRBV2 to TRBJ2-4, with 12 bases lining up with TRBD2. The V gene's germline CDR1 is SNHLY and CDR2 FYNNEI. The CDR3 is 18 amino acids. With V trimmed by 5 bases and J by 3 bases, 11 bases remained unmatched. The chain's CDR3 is CASSRTDPGLAGKNIQYF. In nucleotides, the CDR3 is TGTGCCAGCAGTCGGACTGATCCGGGACTAGCGGGCAAAAACATTCAGTACTTC.

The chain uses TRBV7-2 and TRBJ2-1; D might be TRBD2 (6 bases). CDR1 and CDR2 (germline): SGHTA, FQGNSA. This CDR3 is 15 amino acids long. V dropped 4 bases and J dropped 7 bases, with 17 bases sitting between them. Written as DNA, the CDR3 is TGTGCCAGCAGCTCAATTTCTAGCGCGATTAATGAGCAGTTCTTC. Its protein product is CASSSISSAINEQFF. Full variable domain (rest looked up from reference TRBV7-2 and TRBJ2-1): GAGVSQSPSNKVTEKGKDVELRCDPISGHTALYWYRQSLGQGLEFLIYFQGNSAPDKSGLPSDRFSAERTGGSVSTLTIQRTQQEDSAVYLCASSSISSAINEQFFGPGTRLTVL.

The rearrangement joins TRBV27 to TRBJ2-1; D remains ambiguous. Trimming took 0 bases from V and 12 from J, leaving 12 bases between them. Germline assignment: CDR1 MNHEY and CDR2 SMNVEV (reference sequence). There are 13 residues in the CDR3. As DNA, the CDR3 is TGTGCCAGCAGTTTATCCTTCGTCGGTGGGCAGTTCTTC. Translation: CASSLSFVGGQFF.

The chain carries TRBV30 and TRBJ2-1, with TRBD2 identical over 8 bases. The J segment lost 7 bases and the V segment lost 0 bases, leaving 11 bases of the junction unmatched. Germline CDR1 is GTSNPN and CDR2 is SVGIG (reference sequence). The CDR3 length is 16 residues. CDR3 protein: CAWSVRLAGSWNEQFF. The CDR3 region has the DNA TGTGCCTGGAGTGTAAGGCTAGCGGGTTCTTGGAATGAGCAGTTCTTC.

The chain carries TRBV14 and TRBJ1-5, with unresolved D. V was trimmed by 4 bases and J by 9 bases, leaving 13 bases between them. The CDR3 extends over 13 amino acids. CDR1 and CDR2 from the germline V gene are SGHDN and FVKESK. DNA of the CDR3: TGTGCCAGCAGCCCTGACTACCGTGGGCCCCAGCATTTT. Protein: CASSPDYRGPQHF.

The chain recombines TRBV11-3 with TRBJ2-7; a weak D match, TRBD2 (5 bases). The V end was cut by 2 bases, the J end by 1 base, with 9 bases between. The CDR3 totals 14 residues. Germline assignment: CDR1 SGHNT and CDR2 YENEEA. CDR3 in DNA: TGTGCCAGCAGCTTAACAGCGGAGTCCTACGAGCAGTACTTC. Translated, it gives CASSLTAESYEQYF. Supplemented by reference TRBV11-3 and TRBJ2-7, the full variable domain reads EAGVVQSPRYKIIEKKQPVAFWCNPISGHNTLYWYLQNLGQGPELLIRYENEEAVDDSQLPKDRFSAERLKGVDSTLKIQPAELGDSAVYLCASSLTAESYEQYFGPGTRLTVT.

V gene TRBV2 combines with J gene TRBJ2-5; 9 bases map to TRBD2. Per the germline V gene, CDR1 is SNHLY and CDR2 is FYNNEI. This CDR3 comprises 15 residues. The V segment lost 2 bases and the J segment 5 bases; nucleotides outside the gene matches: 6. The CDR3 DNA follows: TGTGCCAGCAGTGAAAGCGGGAGGTCCGGCGAGACCCAGTACTTC. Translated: CASSESGRSGETQYF.

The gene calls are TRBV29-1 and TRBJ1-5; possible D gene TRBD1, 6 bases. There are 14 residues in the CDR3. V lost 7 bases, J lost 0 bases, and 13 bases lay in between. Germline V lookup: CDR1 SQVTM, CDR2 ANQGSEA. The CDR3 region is CSAQTGYSNQPQHF. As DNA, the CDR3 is TGCAGCGCCCAGACAGGTTATAGCAATCAGCCCCAGCATTTT. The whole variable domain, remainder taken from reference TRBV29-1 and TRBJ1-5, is SAVISQKPSRDICQRGTSLTIQCQVDSQVTMMFWYRQQPGQSLTLIATANQGSEATYESGFVIDKFPISRPNLTFSTLTVSNMSPEDSSIYLCSAQTGYSNQPQHFGDGTRLSIL.

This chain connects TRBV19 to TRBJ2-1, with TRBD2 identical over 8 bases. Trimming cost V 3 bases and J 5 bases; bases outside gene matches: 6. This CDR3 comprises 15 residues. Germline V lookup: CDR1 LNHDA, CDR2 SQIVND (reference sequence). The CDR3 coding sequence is TGTGCCAGTAGTATTTGGAGTAGCGGGGACAATGAGCAGTTCTTC. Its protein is CASSIWSSGDNEQFF. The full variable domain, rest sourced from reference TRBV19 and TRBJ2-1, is DGGITQSPKYLFRKEGQNVTLSCEQNLNHDAMYWYRQDPGQGLRLIYYSQIVNDFQKGDIAEGYSVSREKKESFPLTVTSAQKNPTAFYLCASSIWSSGDNEQFFGPGTRLTVL.

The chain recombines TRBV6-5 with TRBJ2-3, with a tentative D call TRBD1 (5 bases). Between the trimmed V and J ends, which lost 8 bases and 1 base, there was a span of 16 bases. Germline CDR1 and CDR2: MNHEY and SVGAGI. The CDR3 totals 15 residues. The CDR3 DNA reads TGTGCCAGCGGTTTGGGATTAGGGGGCACAGATACGCAGTATTTT. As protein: CASGLGLGGTDTQYF.

CDR3 nucleotides: TGTGCCAGCAGCTTGGACAGGGATCCCGAGCAGTACTTC. Residues: CASSLDRDPEQYF. The V call is TRBV5-8, the J call TRBJ2-5, with D maybe TRBD1 (6 bases). Matching the DNA end better, TRBJ2-7 makes the J call doubtful. This CDR3 region has 13 residues. CDR1 SGHTS and CDR2 YDEGEE come from the germline V gene.

DNA of the CDR3: TGTGCCAGTAGTATAGTATTGGGCACGAACACTGAAGCTTTCTTT. Translation gives CASSIVLGTNTEAFF. The gene calls are TRBV19 and TRBJ1-1; D gene uncertain. In germline, CDR1 is LNHDA, CDR2 SQIVND (reference sequence). V dropped 1 base and J dropped 1 base, with 10 bases sitting between them. The CDR3 loop spans 15 amino acids. Combining the CDR3 with reference TRBV19 and TRBJ1-1 gives the whole variable domain DGGITQSPKYLFRKEGQNVTLSCEQNLNHDAMYWYRQDPGQGLRLIYYSQIVNDFQKGDIAEGYSVSREKKESFPLTVTSAQKNPTAFYLCASSIVLGTNTEAFFGQGTRLTVV.

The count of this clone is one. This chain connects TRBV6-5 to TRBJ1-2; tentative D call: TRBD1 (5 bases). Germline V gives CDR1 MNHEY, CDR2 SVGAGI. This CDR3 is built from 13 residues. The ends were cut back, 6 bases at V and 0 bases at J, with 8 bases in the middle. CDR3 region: CASSDSANYGYTF. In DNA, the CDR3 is TGTGCCAGCAGCGACAGCGCTAACTATGGCTACACCTTC.

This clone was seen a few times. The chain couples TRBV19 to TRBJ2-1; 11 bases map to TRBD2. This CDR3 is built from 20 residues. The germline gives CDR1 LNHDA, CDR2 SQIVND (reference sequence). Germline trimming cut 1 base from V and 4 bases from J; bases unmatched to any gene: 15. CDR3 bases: TGTGCCAGTAGTATAGGCCCACTAGCGGGAGACTATCAGAGTTACAATGAGCAGTTCTTC. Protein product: CASSIGPLAGDYQSYNEQFF.

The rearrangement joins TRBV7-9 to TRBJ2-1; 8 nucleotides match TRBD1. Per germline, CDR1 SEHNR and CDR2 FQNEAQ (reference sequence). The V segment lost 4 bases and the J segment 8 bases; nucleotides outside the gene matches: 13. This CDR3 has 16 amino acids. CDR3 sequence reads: CASSYIDRGRGDEQFF. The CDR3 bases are TGTGCCAGCAGCTACATAGACAGGGGTCGTGGAGATGAGCAGTTCTTC.

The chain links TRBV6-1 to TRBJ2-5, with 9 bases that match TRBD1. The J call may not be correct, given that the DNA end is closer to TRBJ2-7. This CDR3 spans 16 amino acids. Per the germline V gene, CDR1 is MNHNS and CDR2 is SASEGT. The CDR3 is CASSEDRDRASYEQYF. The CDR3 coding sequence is TGTGCCAGCAGTGAGGACCGGGACAGGGCCTCCTACGAGCAGTACTTC.

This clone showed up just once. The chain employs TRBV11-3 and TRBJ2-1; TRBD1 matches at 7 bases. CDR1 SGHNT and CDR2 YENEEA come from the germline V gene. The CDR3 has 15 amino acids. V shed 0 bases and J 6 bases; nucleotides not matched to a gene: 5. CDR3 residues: CASSLDGAGGNEQFF. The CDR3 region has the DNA TGTGCCAGCAGCTTAGACGGGGCAGGGGGCAATGAGCAGTTCTTC.

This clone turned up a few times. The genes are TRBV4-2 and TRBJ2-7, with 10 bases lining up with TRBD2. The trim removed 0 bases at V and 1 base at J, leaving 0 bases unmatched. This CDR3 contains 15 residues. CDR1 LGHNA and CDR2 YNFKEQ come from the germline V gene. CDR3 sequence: CASSQELAGSYEQYF. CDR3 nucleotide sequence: TGTGCCAGCAGCCAAGAACTAGCGGGATCCTACGAGCAGTACTTC.

The CDR3 spells CASSPRRSGSTEAFF. Here the CDR3 DNA reads TGTGCCAGCAGCCCAAGAAGATCGGGAAGTACTGAAGCTTTCTTT. J is TRBJ1-1 and V is TRBV11-2; D gene ambiguous. The CDR3 covers 15 residues. V was clipped by 5 bases and J by 5 bases, with 18 bases between them. Germline-derived CDR1 and CDR2 are SGHAT and FQNNGV.

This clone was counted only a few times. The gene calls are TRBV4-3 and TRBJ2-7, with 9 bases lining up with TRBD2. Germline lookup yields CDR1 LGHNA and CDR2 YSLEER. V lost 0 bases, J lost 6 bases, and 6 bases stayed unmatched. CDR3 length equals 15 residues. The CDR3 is CASSQDPSGIFEQYF. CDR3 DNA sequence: TGCGCCAGCAGCCAAGATCCTAGCGGGATTTTCGAGCAGTACTTC.

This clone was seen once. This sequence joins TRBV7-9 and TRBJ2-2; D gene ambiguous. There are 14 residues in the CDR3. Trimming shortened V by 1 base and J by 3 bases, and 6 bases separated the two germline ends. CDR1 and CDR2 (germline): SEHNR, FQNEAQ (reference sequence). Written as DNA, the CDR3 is TGTGCCAGCAGCTTAGTCTCTTACACCGGGGAGCTGTTTTTT. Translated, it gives CASSLVSYTGELFF.

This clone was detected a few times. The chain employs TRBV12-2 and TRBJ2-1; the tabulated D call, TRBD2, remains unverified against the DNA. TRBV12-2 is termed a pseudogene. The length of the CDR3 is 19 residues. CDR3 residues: CASRLPSQSLAPEGNEQFF. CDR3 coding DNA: TGTGCAAGTCGCTTACCAAGCCAATCACTAGCGCCCGAGGGGAATGAGCAGTTCTTC.

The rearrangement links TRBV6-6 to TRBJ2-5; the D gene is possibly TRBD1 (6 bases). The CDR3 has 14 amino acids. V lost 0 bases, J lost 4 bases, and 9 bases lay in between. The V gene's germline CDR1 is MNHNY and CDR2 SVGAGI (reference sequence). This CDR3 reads CASSYSQGLETQYF. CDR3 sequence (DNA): TGTGCCAGCAGTTACTCACAGGGTTTAGAGACCCAGTACTTC.

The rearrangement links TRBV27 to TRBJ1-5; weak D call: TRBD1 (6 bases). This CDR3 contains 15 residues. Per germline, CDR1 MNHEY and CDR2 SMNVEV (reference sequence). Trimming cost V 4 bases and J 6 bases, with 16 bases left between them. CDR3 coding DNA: TGTGCCAGCAGTTCCTCAGGGGCGCGGGCTCAGCCCCAGCATTTT. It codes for CASSSSGARAQPQHF.

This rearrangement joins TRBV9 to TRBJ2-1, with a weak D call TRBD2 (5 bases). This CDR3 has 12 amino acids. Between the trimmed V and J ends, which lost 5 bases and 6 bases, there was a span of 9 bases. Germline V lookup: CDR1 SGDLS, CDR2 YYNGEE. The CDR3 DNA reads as TGTGCCAGCAGTGCTGGAGGCAATGAGCAGTTCTTC. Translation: CASSAGGNEQFF. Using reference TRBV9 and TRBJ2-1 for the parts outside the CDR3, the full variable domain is DSGVTQTPKHLITATGQRVTLRCSPRSGDLSVYWYQQSLDQGLQFLIQYYNGEERAKGNILERFSAQQFPDLHSELNLSSLELGDSALYFCASSAGGNEQFFGPGTRLTVL.

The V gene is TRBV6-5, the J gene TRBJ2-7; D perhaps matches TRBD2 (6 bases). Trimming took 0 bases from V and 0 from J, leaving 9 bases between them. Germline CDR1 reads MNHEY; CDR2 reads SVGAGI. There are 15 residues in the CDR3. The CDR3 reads CASSYSGLTSYEQYF. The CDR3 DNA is TGTGCCAGCAGTTACTCGGGACTTACCTCCTACGAGCAGTACTTC.

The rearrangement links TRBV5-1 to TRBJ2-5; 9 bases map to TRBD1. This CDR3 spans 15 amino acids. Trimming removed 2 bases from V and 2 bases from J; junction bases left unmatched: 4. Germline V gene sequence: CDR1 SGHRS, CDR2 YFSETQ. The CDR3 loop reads CASSLYRGPQETQYF. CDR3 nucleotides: TGCGCCAGCAGCTTATACAGGGGGCCACAAGAGACCCAGTACTTC. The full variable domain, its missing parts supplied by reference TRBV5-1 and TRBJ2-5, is KAGVTQTPRYLIKTRGQQVTLSCSPISGHRSVSWYQQTPGQGLQFLFEYFSETQRNKGNFPGRFSGRQFSNSRSEMNVSTLELGDSALYLCASSLYRGPQETQYFGPGTRLLVL.

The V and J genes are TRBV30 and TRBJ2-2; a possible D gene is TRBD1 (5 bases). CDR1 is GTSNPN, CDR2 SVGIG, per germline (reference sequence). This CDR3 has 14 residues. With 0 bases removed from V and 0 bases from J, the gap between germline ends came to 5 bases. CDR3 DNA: TGTGCCTGGAGTGTAGGGGCGAACACCGGGGAGCTGTTTTTT. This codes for CAWSVGANTGELFF.

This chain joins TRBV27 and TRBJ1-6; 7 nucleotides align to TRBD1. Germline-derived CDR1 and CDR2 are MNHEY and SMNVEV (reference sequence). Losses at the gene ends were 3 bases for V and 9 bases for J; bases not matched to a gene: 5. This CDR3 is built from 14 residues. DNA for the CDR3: TGTGCCAGCAGTTTTCGGCAGGGGGGTTCACCCCTCCACTTT. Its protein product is CASSFRQGGSPLHF.

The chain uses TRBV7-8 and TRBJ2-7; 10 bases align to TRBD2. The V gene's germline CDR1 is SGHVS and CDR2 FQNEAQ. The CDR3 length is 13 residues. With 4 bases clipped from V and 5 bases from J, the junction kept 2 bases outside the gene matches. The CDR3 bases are TGTGCCAGCAGCTCTAGCGGGGGCAACGAGCAGTACTTC. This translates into CASSSSGGNEQYF.